This T cell receptor (beta chain) was found in a study of T cell repertoires in cytomegalovirus infection. Study background: As its CMV epitopes, the study selected recently identified HLA-C-restricted and well-studied HLA-B-restricted targets. Evidence of both CMV infection and a matching HLA type came from public TCR beta signatures. Findings and limits, study-wide: The response measured ex vivo was dominated by TCR beta clonotypes (HLA-C-restricted and CMV-specific).

Remarks on this clonotype: Its specificity is unknown.

The ends were cut back, 2 bases at V and 2 bases at J, with 3 bases in the middle. The CDR3 loop spans 12 amino acids. The germline V gene encodes CDR1 MNHEY and CDR2 SVGEGT. TCRdb fed the reads into MiXCR, producing one record per CDR3 protein. The sample carries about 60,000 distinct CDR3 sequences, roughly 20% recorded once. The sample in question was CD8+ T cells from cultured PBMCs, obtained from culture after CMV antigen stimulation. The rearrangement uses TRBV6-2 or TRBV6-3 and TRBJ2-5; no reliable D call. The receptor was isolated from a human donor in good health (CMV status not recorded). Some clones in this sample may be carry-over from other donors' samples. CDR3 sequence reads: CASSYTQETQYF. DNA of the CDR3: TGTGCCAGCAGTTACACACAAGAGACCCAGTACTTC.